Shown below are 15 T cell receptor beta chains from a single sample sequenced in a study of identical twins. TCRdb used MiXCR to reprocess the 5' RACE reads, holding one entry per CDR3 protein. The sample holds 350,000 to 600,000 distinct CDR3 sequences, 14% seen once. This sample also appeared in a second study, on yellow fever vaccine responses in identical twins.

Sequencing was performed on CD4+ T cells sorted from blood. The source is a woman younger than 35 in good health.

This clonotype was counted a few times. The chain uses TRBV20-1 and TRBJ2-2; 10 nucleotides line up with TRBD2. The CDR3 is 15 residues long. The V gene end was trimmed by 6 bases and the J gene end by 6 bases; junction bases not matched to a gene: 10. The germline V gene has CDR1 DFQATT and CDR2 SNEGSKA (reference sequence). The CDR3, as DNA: TGCAGTGCGATTCCCTCTAGCGGGAGATCCGGGGAGCTGTTTTTT. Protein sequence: CSAIPSSGRSGELFF.

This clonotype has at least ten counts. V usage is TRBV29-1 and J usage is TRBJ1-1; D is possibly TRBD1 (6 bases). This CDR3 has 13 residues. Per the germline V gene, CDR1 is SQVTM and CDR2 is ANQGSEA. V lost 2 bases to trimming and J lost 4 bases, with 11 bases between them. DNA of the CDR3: TGCAGCGTTGAAAAAGGGGGAGGCACTGAAGCTTTCTTT. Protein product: CSVEKGGGTEAFF.

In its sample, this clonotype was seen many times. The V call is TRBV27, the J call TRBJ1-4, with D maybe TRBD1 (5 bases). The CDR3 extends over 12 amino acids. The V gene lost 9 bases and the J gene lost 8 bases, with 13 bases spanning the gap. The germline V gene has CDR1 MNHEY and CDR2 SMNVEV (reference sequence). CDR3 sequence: CARRQQGEKLFF. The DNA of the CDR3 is TGTGCCAGACGGCAGCAGGGAGAAAAACTGTTTTTT. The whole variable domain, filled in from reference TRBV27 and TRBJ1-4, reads EAQVTQNPRYLITVTGKKLTVTCSQNMNHEYMSWYRQDPGLGLRQIYYSMNVEVTDKGDVPEGYKVSRKEKRNFPLILESPSPNQTSLYFCARRQQGEKLFFGSGTQLSVL.

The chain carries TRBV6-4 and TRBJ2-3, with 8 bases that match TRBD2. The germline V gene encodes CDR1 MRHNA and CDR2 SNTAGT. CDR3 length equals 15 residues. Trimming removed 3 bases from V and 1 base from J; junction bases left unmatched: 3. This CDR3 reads CASSESRGGTDTQYF. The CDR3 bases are TGTGCCAGCAGTGAGTCGCGGGGGGGCACAGATACGCAGTATTTT.

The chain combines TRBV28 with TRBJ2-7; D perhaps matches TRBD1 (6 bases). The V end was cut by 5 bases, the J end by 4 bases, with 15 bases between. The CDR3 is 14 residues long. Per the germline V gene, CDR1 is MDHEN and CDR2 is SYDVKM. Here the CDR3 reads CASSPGTLTYEQYF. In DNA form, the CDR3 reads TGTGCCAGCAGTCCAGGGACACTAACATACGAGCAGTACTTC.

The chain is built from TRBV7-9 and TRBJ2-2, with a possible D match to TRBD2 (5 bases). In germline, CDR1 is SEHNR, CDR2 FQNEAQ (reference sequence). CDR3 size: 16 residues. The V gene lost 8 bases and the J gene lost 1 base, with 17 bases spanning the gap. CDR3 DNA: TGTGCCAGCGGGCCAATAGGACTCCAGAACACCGGGGAGCTGTTTTTT. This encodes CASGPIGLQNTGELFF.

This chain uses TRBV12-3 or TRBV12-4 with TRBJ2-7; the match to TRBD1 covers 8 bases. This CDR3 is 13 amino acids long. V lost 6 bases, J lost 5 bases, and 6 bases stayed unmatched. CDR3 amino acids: CASSGGQENEQYF. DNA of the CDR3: TGTGCCAGCAGCGGGGGACAGGAGAACGAGCAGTACTTC.

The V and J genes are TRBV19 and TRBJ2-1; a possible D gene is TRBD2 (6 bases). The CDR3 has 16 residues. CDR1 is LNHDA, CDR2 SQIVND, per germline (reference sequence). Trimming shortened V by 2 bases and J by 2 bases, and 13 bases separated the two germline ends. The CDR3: CASSIRRGSPYNEQFF. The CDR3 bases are TGTGCCAGTAGTATAAGGCGGGGATCCCCCTACAATGAGCAGTTCTTC.

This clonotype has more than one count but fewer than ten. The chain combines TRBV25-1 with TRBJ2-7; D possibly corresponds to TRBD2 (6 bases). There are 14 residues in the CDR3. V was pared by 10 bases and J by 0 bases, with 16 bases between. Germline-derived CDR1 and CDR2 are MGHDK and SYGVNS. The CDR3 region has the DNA TGTGCCACCTCTCGGGACTTCTACTCCTACGAGCAGTACTTC. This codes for CATSRDFYSYEQYF.

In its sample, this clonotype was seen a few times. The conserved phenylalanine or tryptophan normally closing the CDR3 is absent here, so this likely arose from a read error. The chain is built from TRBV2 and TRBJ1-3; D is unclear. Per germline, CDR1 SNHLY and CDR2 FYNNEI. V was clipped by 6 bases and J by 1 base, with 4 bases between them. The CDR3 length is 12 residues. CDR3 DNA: TGTGCCAGCAGGGGATCTGGAAACACCATATATTCT. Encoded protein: CASRGSGNTIYS.

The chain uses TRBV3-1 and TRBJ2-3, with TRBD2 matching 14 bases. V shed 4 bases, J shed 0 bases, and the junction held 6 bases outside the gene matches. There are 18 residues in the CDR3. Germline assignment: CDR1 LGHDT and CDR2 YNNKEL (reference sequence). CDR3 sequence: CASSPGLAGEISTDTQYF. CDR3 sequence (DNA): TGTGCCAGCAGCCCGGGACTAGCGGGGGAGATTAGCACAGATACGCAGTATTTT.

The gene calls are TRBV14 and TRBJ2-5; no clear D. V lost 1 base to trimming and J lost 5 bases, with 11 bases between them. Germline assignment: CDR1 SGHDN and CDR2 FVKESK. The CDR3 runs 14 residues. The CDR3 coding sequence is TGTGCCAGCAGCCAAGGCCTTGTGGGGGAGACCCAGTACTTC. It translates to CASSQGLVGETQYF.

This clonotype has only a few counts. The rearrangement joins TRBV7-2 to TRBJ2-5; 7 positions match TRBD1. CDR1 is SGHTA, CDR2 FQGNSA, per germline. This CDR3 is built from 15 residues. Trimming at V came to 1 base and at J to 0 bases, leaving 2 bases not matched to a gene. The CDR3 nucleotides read TGTGCCAGCAGCTTAGTTGGGACAGACCAAGAGACCCAGTACTTC. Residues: CASSLVGTDQETQYF. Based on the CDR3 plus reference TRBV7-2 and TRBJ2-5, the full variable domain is GAGVSQSPSNKVTEKGKDVELRCDPISGHTALYWYRQSLGQGLEFLIYFQGNSAPDKSGLPSDRFSAERTGGSVSTLTIQRTQQEDSAVYLCASSLVGTDQETQYFGPGTRLLVL.

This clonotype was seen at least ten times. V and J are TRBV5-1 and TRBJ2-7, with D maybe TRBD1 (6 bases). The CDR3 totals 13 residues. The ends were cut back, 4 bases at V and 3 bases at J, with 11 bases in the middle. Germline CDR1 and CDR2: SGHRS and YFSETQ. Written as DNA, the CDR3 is TGCGCCAGCAGCCTTTCACAGGGCTACGAGCAGTACTTC. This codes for CASSLSQGYEQYF. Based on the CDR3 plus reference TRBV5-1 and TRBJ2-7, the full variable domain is KAGVTQTPRYLIKTRGQQVTLSCSPISGHRSVSWYQQTPGQGLQFLFEYFSETQRNKGNFPGRFSGRQFSNSRSEMNVSTLELGDSALYLCASSLSQGYEQYFGPGTRLTVT.

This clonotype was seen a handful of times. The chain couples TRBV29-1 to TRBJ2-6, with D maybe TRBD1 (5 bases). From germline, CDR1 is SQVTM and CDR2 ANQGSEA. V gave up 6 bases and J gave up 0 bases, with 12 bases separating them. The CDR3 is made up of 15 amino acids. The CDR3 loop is CSVLQAGSGANVLTF. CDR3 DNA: TGCAGCGTGTTACAGGCTGGCTCTGGGGCCAACGTCCTGACTTTC.